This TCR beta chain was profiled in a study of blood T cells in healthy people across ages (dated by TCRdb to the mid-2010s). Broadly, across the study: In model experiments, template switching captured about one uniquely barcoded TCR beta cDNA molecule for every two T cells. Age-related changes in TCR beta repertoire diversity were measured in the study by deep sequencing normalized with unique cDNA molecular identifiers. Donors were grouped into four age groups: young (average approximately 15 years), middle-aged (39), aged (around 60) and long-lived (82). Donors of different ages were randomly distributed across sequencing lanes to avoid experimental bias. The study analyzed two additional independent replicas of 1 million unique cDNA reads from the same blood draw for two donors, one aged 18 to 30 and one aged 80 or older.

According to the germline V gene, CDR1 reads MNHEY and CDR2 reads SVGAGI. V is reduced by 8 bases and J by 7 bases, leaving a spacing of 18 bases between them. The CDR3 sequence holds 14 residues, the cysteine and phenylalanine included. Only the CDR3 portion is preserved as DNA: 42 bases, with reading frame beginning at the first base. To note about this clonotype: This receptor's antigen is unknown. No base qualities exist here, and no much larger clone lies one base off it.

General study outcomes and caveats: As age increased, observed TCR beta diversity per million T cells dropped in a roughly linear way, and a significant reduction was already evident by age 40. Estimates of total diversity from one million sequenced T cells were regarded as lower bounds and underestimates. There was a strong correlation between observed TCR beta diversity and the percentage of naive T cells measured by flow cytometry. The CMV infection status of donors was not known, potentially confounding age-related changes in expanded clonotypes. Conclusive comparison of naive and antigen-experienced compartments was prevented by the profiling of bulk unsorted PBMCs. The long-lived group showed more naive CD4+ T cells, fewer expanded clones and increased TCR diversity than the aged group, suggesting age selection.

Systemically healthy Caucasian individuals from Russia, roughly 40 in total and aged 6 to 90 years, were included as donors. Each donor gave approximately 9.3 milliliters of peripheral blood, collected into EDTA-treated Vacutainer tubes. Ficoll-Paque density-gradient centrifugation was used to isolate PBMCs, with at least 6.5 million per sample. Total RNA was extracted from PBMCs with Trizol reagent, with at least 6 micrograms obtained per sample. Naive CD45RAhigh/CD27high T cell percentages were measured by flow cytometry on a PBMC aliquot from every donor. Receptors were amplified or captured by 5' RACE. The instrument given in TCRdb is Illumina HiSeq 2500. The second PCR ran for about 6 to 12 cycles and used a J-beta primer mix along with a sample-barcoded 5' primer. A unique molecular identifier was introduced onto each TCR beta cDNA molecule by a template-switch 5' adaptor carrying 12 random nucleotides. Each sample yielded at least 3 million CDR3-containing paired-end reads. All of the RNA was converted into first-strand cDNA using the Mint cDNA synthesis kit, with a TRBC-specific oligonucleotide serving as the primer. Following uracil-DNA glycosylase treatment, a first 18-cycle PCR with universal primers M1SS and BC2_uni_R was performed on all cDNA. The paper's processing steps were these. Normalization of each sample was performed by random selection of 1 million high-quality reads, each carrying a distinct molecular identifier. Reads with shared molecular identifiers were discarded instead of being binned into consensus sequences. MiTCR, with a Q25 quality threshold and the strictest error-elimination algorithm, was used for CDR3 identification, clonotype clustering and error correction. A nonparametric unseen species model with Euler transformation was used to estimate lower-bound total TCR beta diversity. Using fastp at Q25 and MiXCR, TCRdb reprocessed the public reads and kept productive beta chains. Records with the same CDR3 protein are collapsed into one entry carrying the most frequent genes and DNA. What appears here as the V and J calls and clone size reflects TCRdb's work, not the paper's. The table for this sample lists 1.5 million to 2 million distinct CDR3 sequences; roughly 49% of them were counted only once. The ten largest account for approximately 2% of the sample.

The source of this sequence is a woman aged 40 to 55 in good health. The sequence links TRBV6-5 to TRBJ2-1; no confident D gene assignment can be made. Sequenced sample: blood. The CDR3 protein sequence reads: CASSSRQKFNEQFF. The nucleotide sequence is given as TGTGCCAGCTCCTCCCGGCAGAAATTTAATGAGCAGTTCTTC.